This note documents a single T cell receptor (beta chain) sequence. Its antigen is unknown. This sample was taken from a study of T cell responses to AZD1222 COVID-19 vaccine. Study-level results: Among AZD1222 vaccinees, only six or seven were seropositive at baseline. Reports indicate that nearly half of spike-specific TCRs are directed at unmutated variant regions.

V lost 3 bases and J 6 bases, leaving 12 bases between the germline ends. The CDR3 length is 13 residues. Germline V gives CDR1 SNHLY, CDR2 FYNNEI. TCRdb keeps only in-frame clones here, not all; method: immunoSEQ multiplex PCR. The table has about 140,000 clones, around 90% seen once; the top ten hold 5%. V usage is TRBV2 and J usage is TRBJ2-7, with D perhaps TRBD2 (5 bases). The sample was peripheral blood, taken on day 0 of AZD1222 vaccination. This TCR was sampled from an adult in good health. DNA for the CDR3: TGTGCCAGCAGTGAGCGGGTTGCAAGCGAGCAGTACTTC. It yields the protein CASSERVASEQYF.